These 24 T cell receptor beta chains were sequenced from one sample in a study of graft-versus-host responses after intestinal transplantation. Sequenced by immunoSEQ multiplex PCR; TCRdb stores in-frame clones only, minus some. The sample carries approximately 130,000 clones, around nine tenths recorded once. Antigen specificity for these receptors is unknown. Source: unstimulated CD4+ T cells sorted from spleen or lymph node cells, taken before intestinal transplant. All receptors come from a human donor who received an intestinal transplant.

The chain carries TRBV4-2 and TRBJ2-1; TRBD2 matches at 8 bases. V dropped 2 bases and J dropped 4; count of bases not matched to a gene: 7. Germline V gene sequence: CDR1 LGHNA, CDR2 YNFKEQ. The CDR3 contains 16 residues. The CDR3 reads CASSQLAGTNYNEQFF. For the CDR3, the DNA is TGTGCCAGCAGCCAATTAGCGGGGACAAATTACAATGAGCAGTTCTTC.

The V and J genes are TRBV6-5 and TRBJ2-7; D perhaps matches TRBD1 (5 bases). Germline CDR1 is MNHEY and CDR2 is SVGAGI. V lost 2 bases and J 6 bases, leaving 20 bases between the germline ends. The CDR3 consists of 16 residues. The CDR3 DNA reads TGTGCCAGCAGTTACGGTATGGCGTCAGGGATAGGCGAGCAGTACTTC. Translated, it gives CASSYGMASGIGEQYF.

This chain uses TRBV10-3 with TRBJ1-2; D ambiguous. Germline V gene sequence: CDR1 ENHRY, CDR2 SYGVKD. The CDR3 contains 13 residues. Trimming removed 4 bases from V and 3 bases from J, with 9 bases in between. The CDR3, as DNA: TGTGCCATCAGTGGAAGAACAGACTATGGCTACACCTTC. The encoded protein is CAISGRTDYGYTF.

The CDR3, as DNA: TGCGCCAGCCGCCTGAGGGCCGGGGAGCTGTTTTTT. Protein: CASRLRAGELFF. The chain has TRBV5-1 and TRBJ2-2; possibly TRBD2 for D (5 bases). Trimming pared 7 bases from V and 6 bases from J, leaving 10 bases between. The CDR3 contains 12 residues. Germline V gives CDR1 SGHRS, CDR2 YFSETQ.

CDR3 in amino acids: CASSLGDRVGSPLHF. DNA of the CDR3: TGTGCCAGCAGCCTTGGGGACAGGGTCGGGTCACCCCTCCACTTT. This sequence joins TRBV6-1 and TRBJ1-6; 9 bases are a match to TRBD1. The trim removed 6 bases at V and 10 bases at J, leaving 10 bases unmatched. Germline values: CDR1 MNHNS, CDR2 SASEGT. There are 15 residues in the CDR3.

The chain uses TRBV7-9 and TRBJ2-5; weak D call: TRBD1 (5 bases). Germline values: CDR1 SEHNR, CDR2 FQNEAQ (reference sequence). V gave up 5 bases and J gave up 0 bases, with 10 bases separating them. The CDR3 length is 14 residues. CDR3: CASSLDRNQETQYF. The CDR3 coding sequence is TGTGCCAGCAGCCTAGACAGAAACCAAGAGACCCAGTACTTC.

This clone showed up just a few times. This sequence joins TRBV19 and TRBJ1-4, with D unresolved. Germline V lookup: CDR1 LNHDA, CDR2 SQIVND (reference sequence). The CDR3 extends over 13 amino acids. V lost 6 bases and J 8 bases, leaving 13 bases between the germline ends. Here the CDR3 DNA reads TGTGCCAGTAGGCGAGAGGGAGGAGAAAAACTGTTTTTT. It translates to CASRREGGEKLFF.

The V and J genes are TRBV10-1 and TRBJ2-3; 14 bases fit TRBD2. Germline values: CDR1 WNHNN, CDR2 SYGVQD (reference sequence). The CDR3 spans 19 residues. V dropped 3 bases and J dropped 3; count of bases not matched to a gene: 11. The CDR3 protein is CASSDETGTSGGPTDTQYF. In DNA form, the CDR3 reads TGCGCCAGCAGTGACGAGACCGGGACTAGCGGGGGTCCGACAGATACGCAGTATTTT.

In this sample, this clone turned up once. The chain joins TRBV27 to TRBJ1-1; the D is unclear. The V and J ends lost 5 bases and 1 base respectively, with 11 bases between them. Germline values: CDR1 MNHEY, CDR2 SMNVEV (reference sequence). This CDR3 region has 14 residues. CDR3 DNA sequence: TGTGCCAGCAGTCTAAGGGTGGGGAACACTGAAGCTTTCTTT. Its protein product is CASSLRVGNTEAFF.

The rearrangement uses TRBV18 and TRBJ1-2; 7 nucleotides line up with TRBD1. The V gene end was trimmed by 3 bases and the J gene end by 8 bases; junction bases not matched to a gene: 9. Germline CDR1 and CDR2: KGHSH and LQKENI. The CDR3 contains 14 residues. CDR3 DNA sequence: TGTGCCAGCTCACCTCTCGAGGGGGCGAAGGGCTACACCTTC. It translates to CASSPLEGAKGYTF.

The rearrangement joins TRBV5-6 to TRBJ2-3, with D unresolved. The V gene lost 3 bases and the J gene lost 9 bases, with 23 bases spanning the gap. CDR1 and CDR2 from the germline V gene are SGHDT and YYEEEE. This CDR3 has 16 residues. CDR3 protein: CASSSRLILTQITQYF. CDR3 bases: TGTGCCAGCAGCTCGAGGTTGATCCTGACACAGATCACGCAGTATTTT.

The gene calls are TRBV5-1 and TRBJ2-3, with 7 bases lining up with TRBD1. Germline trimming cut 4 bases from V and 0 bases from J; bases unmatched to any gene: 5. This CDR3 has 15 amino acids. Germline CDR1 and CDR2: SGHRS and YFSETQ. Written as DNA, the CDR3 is TGCGCCAGCAGCACGGACAGGTCTAGCACAGATACGCAGTATTTT. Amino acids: CASSTDRSSTDTQYF.

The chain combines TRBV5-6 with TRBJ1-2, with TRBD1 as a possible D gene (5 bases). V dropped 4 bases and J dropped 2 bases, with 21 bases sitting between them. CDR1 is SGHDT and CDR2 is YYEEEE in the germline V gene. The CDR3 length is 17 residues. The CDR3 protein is CASSPSRERVLNYGYTF. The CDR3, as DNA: TGTGCCAGCAGCCCCTCCAGGGAGAGGGTTCTAAACTATGGCTACACCTTC.

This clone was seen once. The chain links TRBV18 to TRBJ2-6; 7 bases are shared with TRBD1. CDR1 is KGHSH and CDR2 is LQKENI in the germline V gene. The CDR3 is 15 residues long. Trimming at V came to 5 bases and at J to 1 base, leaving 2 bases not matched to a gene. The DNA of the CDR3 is TGTGCCAGCTCAACAGGGGCTTCTGGGGCCAACGTCCTGACTTTC. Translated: CASSTGASGANVLTF.

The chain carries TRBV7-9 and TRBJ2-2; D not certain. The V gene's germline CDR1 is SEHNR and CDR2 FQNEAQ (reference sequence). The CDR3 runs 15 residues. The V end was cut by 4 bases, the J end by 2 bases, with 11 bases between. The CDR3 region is CASSYSGFNTGELFF. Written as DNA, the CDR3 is TGTGCCAGCAGCTACAGTGGGTTCAACACCGGGGAGCTGTTTTTT.

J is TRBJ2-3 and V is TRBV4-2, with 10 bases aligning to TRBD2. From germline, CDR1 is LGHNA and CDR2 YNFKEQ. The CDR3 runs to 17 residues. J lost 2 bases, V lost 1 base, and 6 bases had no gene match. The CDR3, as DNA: TGTGCCAGCAGCCAAGTAGCGGGGGGTTTTGACACAGATACGCAGTATTTT. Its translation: CASSQVAGGFDTDTQYF.

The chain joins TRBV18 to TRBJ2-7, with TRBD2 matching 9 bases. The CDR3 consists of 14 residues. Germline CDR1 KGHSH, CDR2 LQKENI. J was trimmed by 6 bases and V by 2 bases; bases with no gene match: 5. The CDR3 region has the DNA TGTGCCAGCTCACCATCGGGACTAGCTGCCGAGCAGTACTTC. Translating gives CASSPSGLAAEQYF.

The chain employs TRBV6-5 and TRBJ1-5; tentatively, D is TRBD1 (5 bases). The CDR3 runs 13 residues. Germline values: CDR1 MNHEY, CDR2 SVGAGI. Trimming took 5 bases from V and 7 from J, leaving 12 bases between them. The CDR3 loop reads CASSHRLLQPQHF. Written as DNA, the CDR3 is TGTGCCAGCAGTCACAGGCTTCTCCAGCCCCAGCATTTT.

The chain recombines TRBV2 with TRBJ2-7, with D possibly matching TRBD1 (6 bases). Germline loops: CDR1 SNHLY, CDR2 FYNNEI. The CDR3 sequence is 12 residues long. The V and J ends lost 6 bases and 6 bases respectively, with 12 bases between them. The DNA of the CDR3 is TGTGCCAGCAGGACAGGTGGCGGCGAGCAGTACTTC. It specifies CASRTGGGEQYF.

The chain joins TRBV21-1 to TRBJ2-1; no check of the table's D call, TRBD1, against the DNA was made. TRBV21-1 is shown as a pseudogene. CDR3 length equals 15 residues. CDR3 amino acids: CASTVDRWSYNEQFF. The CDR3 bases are TGTGCCAGCACCGTGGACAGGTGGTCCTACAATGAGCAGTTCTTC.

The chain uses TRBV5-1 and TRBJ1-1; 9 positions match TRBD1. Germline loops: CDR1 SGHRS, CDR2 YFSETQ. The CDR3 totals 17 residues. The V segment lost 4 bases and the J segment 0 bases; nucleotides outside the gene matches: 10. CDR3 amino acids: CASSPGTGLRMNTEAFF. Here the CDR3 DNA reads TGCGCCAGCAGCCCCGGGACAGGGCTCCGTATGAACACTGAAGCTTTCTTT.

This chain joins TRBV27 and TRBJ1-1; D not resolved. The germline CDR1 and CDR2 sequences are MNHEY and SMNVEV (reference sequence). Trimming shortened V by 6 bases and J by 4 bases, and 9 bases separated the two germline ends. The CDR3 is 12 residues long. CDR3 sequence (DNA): TGTGCCAGCAGGATGGGAAGCACTGAAGCTTTCTTT. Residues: CASRMGSTEAFF.

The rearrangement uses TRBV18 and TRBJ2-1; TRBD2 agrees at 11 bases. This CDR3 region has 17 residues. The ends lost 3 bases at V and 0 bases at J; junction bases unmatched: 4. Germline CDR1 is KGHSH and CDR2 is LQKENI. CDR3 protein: CASSPGLAGVSYNEQFF. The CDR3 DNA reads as TGTGCCAGCTCACCTGGACTAGCGGGTGTCTCCTACAATGAGCAGTTCTTC.

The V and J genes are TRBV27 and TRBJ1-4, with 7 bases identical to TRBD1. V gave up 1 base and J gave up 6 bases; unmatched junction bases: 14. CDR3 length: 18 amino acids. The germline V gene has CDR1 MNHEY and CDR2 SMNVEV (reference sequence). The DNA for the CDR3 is TGTGCCAGCAGTTTATGGCCCCCAGGGGGTCGGTCGGATGAAAAACTGTTTTTT. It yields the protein CASSLWPPGGRSDEKLFF.